A single sample is the source of the 11 T cell receptor beta chains below, sequenced in a study of blood T cell repertoires in COVID-19. Profiled with immunoSEQ multiplex PCR; TCRdb holds only in-frame clones, not every one. The sample holds 310,000 or so clones, 89% seen once. Material for sequencing was peripheral blood. The receptors derive from a young man who had recovered from COVID-19.

The chain joins TRBV18 to TRBJ2-2; 10 bases are a match to TRBD2. Losses at the gene ends were 2 bases for V and 6 bases for J; bases not matched to a gene: 6. The germline V gene encodes CDR1 KGHSH and CDR2 LQKENI. This CDR3 spans 16 amino acids. The CDR3, as DNA: TGTGCCAGCTCACCATCCGCGACTAGCGGGCCCGGGGAGCTGTTTTTT. Residues: CASSPSATSGPGELFF.

The chain uses TRBV19 and TRBJ1-1, with 7 bases identical to TRBD1. CDR3 size: 14 residues. In germline, CDR1 is LNHDA, CDR2 SQIVND (reference sequence). V dropped 6 bases and J dropped 5; count of bases not matched to a gene: 9. The CDR3 region is CASRETGLETEAFF. As DNA, the CDR3 is TGTGCCAGTAGGGAGACAGGGCTTGAGACTGAAGCTTTCTTT.

V gene TRBV6-5 combines with J gene TRBJ1-2; TRBD1 matches at 9 bases. V trimming: 0 bases; J trimming: 6 bases; junction bases outside the gene matches: 8. This CDR3 is 16 amino acids long. Germline V gene lookup returns CDR1 MNHEY and CDR2 SVGAGI. DNA of the CDR3: TGTGCCAGCAGTTACTCCCATCCGGACAGGGGCCATGGCTACACCTTC. Translated: CASSYSHPDRGHGYTF.

This rearrangement joins TRBV7-8 to TRBJ2-3; TRBD1 is a possible D gene (5 bases). Per the germline V gene, CDR1 is SGHVS and CDR2 is FQNEAQ. The CDR3 is 14 residues long. V dropped 0 bases and J dropped 7 bases, with 11 bases sitting between them. The CDR3 loop reads CASSLAVRVYTQYF. CDR3 nucleotide sequence: TGTGCCAGCAGCTTAGCAGTCAGGGTTTATACGCAGTATTTT.

The chain employs TRBV3-1 (or the pseudogene TRBV3-2) and TRBJ2-1; 11 positions match TRBD2. The CDR3 has 17 residues. V was clipped by 0 bases and J by 8 bases; unmatched bases: 9. Germline V gene lookup returns CDR1 LGHDT and CDR2 YNNKEL (reference sequence). The CDR3 DNA sequence: TGTGCCAGCAGCCAAGATTCCGCGGCTAGCGGGGGGTATGAGCAGTTCTTC. Its protein product is CASSQDSAASGGYEQFF.

V usage is TRBV10-3 and J usage is TRBJ1-1; the match to TRBD1 covers 8 bases. The CDR3 is 14 amino acids. From germline, CDR1 is ENHRY and CDR2 SYGVKD. The V and J ends lost 6 bases and 2 bases, in that order; junction bases with no gene match: 5. CDR3 region: CAISSQGGNTEAFF. CDR3 in DNA: TGTGCCATCAGCTCACAGGGGGGTAACACTGAAGCTTTCTTT.

The chain has TRBV5-8 and TRBJ2-5, with D hard to call. Germline CDR1 SGHTS, CDR2 YDEGEE. V lost 1 base and J lost 3, with 4 bases in between. The CDR3 has 12 amino acids. In nucleotides, the CDR3 is TGTGCCAGCAGCTTGCAGGAAGAGACCCAGTACTTC. The encoded protein is CASSLQEETQYF.

The chain employs TRBV7-6 and TRBJ1-1; D gene ambiguous. CDR1 SGHVS and CDR2 FNYEAQ come from the germline V gene. CDR3 length equals 16 residues. Trimming left V 2 bases short and J 2 bases short, with 15 bases between. The CDR3 loop is CASSLTYDISNTEAFF. The CDR3 DNA reads TGTGCCAGCAGCTTAACTTACGACATTTCCAACACTGAAGCTTTCTTT.

V and J are TRBV4-3 and TRBJ1-1; the match to TRBD1 covers 11 bases. Germline CDR1 is LGHNA and CDR2 is YSLEER. The J segment lost 1 base and the V segment lost 3 bases, leaving 7 bases of the junction unmatched. This CDR3 has 17 residues. The CDR3 DNA is TGCGCCAGCAGCCACGCCGGGACAGGGGGTCCGAACACTGAAGCTTTCTTT. It codes for CASSHAGTGGPNTEAFF.

This sequence joins TRBV19 and TRBJ2-7; the D gene is possibly TRBD1 (6 bases). Germline V gene data show CDR1 as LNHDA and CDR2 as SQIVND (reference sequence). CDR3 length equals 19 residues. V was clipped by 7 bases and J by 3 bases, with 31 bases between them. CDR3 DNA sequence: TGTGCCAGTAATCACCTCCAAGAACAGGGAGATCGATGCGGCTACGAGCAGTACTTC. Translating gives CASNHLQEQGDRCGYEQYF.

This clone was seen just once. The rearrangement links TRBV6-5 to TRBJ2-1; weak D call: TRBD2 (6 bases). There are 16 residues in the CDR3. The germline CDR1 and CDR2 sequences are MNHEY and SVGAGI. V was clipped by 2 bases and J by 4 bases, with 15 bases between them. CDR3 DNA sequence: TGTGCCAGCAGTTACGGGCAGGTGGGGGGTTACAATGAGCAGTTCTTC. Translating gives CASSYGQVGGYNEQFF.